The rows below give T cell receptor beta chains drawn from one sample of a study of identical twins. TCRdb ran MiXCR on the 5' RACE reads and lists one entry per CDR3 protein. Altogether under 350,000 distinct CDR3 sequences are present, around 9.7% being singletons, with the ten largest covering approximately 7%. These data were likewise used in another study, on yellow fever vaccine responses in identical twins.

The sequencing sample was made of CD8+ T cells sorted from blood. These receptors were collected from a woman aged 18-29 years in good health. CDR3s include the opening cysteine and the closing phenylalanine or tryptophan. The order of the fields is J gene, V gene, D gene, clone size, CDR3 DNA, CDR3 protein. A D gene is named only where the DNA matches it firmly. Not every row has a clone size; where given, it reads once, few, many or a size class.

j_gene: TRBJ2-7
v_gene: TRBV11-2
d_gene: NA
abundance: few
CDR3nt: TGTGCCAGCAGCTTATGGGGGACGGGCTACGAGCAGTACTTC
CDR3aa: CASSLWGTGYEQYF

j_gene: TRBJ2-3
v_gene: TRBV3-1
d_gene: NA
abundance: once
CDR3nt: TGTGCCAGCAGCCAGGAGGGGGGTTGGACAGATACGCAGTATTTT
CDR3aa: CASSQEGGWTDTQYF

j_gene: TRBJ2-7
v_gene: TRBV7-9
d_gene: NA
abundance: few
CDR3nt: TGTGCCAGCAGCTTAGCGCAGGGGGGCCCCTCCTCCTACGAGCAGTACTTC
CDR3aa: CASSLAQGGPSSYEQYF

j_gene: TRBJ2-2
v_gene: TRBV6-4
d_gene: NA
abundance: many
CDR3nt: TGTGCCAGCAGTGGTCAGTTCAACACCGGGGAGCTGTTTTTT
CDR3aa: CASSGQFNTGELFF

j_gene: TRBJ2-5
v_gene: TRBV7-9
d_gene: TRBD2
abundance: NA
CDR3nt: TGTGCCAGCACTTTAAGCGGGGTACAGGATCAGGCCCAGTACTTC
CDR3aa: CASTLSGVQDQAQYF

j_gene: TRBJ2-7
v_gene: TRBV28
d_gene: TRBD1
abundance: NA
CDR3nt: TGTGCCAGCAGTCCCATAACGGGGGACAGGGGGTCCTACGAGCAGTACTTC
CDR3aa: CASSPITGDRGSYEQYF

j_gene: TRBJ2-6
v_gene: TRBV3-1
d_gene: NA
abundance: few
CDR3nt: TGTGCCAGCAGCCAAGACTCGAGGGTTGGGGCCAACGTCCTGACTTTC
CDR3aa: CASSQDSRVGANVLTF

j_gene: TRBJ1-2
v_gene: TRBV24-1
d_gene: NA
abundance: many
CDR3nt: TGTGCCACCAGTTCCGGTCAGGGTTCTTATGACTATGGCTACACCTTC
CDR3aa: CATSSGQGSYDYGYTF

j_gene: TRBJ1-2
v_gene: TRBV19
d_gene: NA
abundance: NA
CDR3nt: TGTGCCAGTAGTTTTAACGGCGGGGGTGAAGGCTATGGCTACACCTTC
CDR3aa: CASSFNGGGEGYGYTF

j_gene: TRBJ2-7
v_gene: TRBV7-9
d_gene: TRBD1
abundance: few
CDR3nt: TGTGCCAGCACAGGGGGAAACCTTCCCTCCTACGAGCAGTACTTC
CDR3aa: CASTGGNLPSYEQYF

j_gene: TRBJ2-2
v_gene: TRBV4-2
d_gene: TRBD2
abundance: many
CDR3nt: TGTGCCAGCAGCCAAGGACTGGCAAGCGGGGGGGGCTGGGAGCTGTTTTTT
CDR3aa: CASSQGLASGGGWELFF

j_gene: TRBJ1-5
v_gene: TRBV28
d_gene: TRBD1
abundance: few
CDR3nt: TGTGCCAGCAGTTTACGGACAGGTTCTCAGCCCCAGCATTTT
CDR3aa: CASSLRTGSQPQHF

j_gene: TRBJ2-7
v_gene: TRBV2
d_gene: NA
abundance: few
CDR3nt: TGTGCCAGCAGTGAAGCGGGCGAAACGCCGCGGGACTACGAGCAGTACTTC
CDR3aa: CASSEAGETPRDYEQYF

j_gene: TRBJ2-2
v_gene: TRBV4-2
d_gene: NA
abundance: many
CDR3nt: TGTGCCAGCAGCCAAGAGTCCCAGGTTAACACCGGGGAGCTGTTTTTT
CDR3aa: CASSQESQVNTGELFF

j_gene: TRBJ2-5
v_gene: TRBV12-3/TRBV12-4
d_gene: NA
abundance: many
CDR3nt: TGTGCCAGCATCCTCTCCGGACATCTCCAAGAGACCCAGTACTTC
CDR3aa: CASILSGHLQETQYF

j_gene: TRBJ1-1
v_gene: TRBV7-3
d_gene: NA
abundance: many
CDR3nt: TGTGCCAGCAGCTTAACAGGGGATCCATACATGAACACTGAAGCTTTCTTT
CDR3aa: CASSLTGDPYMNTEAFF

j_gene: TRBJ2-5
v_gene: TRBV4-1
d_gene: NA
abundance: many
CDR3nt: TGCGCCAGCAGCCAGACTCAGGGTGACCAAGAGACCCAGTACTTC
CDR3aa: CASSQTQGDQETQYF

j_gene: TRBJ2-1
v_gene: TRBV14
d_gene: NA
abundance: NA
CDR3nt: TGTGCCAGCAGCCAAGACCCGTGGGATGAGCAGTTCTTC
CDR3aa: CASSQDPWDEQFF

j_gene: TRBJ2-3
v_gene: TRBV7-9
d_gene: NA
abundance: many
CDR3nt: TGTGCCAGCAGCCCAACCGAGGAGTTAGATACGCAGTATTTT
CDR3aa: CASSPTEELDTQYF

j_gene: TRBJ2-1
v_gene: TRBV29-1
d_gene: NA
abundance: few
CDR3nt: TGCAGCGCACCTGCCACGGTCAACTCCTACAATGAGCAGTTCTTC
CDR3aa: CSAPATVNSYNEQFF

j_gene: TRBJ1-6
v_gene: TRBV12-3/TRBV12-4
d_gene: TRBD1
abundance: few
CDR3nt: TGTGCCAGCAGCCGGGACAGGGGTATGGATTCACCCCTCCACTTT
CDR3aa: CASSRDRGMDSPLHF

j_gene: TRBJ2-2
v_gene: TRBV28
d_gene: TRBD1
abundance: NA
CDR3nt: TGTGCCAGCAGTTCTCATTGGACAGGGTTGAACACCGGGGAGCTGTTTTTT
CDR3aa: CASSSHWTGLNTGELFF

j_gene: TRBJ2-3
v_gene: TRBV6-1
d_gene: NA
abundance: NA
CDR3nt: TGTGCCAGCAGTGAAGGGGGGCTGGATACGCAGTATTTT
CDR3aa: CASSEGGLDTQYF

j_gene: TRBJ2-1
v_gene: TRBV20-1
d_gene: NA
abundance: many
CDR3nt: TGCAGTGCTAGAGAACCTGACAGTAATGAGCAGTTCTTC
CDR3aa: CSAREPDSNEQFF

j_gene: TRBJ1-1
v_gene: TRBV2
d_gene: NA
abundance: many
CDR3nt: TGTGCCAGCCTCTTGGGCACTGAAGCTTTCTTT
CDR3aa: CASLLGTEAFF

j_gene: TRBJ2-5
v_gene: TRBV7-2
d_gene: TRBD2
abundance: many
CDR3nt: TGTGCCAGCAGCTCCGGACTAGTAGGCTTCCAAGAGACCCAGTACTTC
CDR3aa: CASSSGLVGFQETQYF

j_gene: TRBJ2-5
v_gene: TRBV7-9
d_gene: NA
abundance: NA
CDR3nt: TGTGCCAGCAGTCAAGGTGGCAGGAAAGAGACCCAGTACTTC
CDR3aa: CASSQGGRKETQYF

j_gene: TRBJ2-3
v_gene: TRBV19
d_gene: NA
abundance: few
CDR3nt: TGTGCCAGCTGGGCCAGCACAGATACGCAGTATTTT
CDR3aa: CASWASTDTQYF

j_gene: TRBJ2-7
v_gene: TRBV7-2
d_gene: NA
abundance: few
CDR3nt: TGTGCCAGCCGAGGTTTAAGCTCCTACGAGCAGTACTTC
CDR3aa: CASRGLSSYEQYF